This entry lists 18 T cell receptor beta chains sequenced from one sample in a study of cytomegalovirus exposure and HLA in healthy donors. Assay used: immunoSEQ multiplex PCR; TCRdb lists only in-frame clones, some missing. The sample shows some 130,000 clones, roughly 86% of them seen only once. The sample was PBMCs. These receptor sequences come from a woman aged 25-40 years in good health and CMV-seronegative.

The rearrangement joins TRBV2 to TRBJ2-5; TRBD2 aligns across 11 bases. Germline-derived CDR1 and CDR2 are SNHLY and FYNNEI. The V segment lost 1 base and the J segment 5 bases; nucleotides outside the gene matches: 3. There are 15 residues in the CDR3. The CDR3 bases are TGTGCCAGCAGTGAAGATAGCGGGGGGGAGGAGACCCAGTACTTC. It specifies CASSEDSGGEETQYF.

This CDR3 is CASRWRQGDPTLAKNIQYF. The CDR3 nucleotides are TGTGCAAGTCGCTGGAGACAGGGGGACCCCACCCTAGCCAAAAACATTCAGTACTTC. The rearrangement uses TRBV12-2 and TRBJ2-4; the DNA was not compared with TRBD1, the D call given in the table. TRBV12-2 is annotated as a pseudogene. There are 19 residues in the CDR3.

This chain links TRBV28 with TRBJ2-3; the match to TRBD1 covers 10 bases. The V segment lost 6 bases and the J segment 4 bases; nucleotides outside the gene matches: 19. CDR3 size: 19 residues. Germline V gene lookup returns CDR1 MDHEN and CDR2 SYDVKM. CDR3 nucleotides: TGTGCCAGCAGCCCTATGGGTGGCGGGACAGGGGAGGATTCAGATACGCAGTATTTT. Encoded protein: CASSPMGGGTGEDSDTQYF.

This chain connects TRBV6-5 to TRBJ1-2, with 7 positions matching TRBD1. CDR1 and CDR2 from the germline V gene are MNHEY and SVGAGI. The CDR3 has 14 residues. V shed 5 bases, J shed 4 bases, and the junction held 7 bases outside the gene matches. The CDR3 coding sequence is TGTGCCAGCAGTGGGACAGCCCGACCCTATGGCTACACCTTC. It translates to CASSGTARPYGYTF.

This clone has only a few counts. The J gene is TRBJ1-4, the V gene TRBV18; 7 bases match TRBD1. Germline V gene lookup returns CDR1 KGHSH and CDR2 LQKENI. The CDR3 length is 18 residues. V lost 4 bases to trimming and J lost 7 bases; unmatched junction nucleotides: 18. The CDR3 DNA is TGTGCCAGCTCACAACTACAGGGGTCCTCCCTTGTCGGTGAAAAACTGTTTTTT. Amino acid sequence: CASSQLQGSSLVGEKLFF.

This chain uses TRBV5-6 with TRBJ2-2; tentatively, D is TRBD2 (7 bases). The CDR3 totals 14 residues. V was shortened by 5 bases and J by 6 bases, with 14 bases between the two germline ends. Per germline, CDR1 SGHDT and CDR2 YYEEEE. The DNA of the CDR3 is TGTGCCAGCAGGCCCCGGGGGGCAGCCGGGGAGCTGTTTTTT. Translating gives CASRPRGAAGELFF.

The chain carries TRBV5-6 and TRBJ1-5; 10 bases are shared with TRBD1. Germline loops: CDR1 SGHDT, CDR2 YYEEEE. Trimming took 6 bases from V and 6 from J; bases not matched to a gene: 12. There are 16 residues in the CDR3. CDR3 residues: CASTRTGGNVGQPQHF. The CDR3 nucleotides are TGTGCCAGCACAAGGACAGGGGGAAACGTTGGTCAGCCCCAGCATTTT.

This clone was detected only a few times. The chain couples TRBV19 to TRBJ2-2, with D possibly being TRBD2 (5 bases). This CDR3 has 13 residues. The germline V gene has CDR1 LNHDA and CDR2 SQIVND (reference sequence). The ends were cut back, 7 bases at V and 0 bases at J, with 6 bases in the middle. This CDR3 is CASMGANTGELFF. The DNA of the CDR3 is TGTGCCAGTATGGGAGCGAACACCGGGGAGCTGTTTTTT.

V usage is TRBV9 and J usage is TRBJ2-7, with 9 bases identical to TRBD1. V lost 3 bases to trimming and J lost 1 base; unmatched junction nucleotides: 5. CDR3 length: 15 amino acids. In germline, CDR1 is SGDLS, CDR2 YYNGEE. CDR3 in DNA: TGTGCCAGCAGCGCAGGGACAGGGTGGTCCTACGAGCAGTACTTC. It is translated as CASSAGTGWSYEQYF.

The V call is TRBV28, the J call TRBJ2-5, with a tentative D call TRBD1 (5 bases). Germline CDR1 is MDHEN and CDR2 is SYDVKM. V lost 5 bases and J 2 bases, leaving 15 bases between the germline ends. CDR3 length: 15 amino acids. The CDR3 bases are TGTGCCAGCAGTGCAGGGTTTTCGCCGCAAGAGACCCAGTACTTC. Encoded protein: CASSAGFSPQETQYF.

The rearrangement links TRBV7-7 to TRBJ2-5; maybe TRBD1 (5 bases). CDR1 is SSHAT, CDR2 FNYEAQ, per germline (reference sequence). V lost 4 bases to trimming and J lost 4 bases, with 13 bases between them. This CDR3 has 14 residues. The CDR3 protein is CASSSTRAPETQYF. The CDR3 region has the DNA TGTGCCAGCAGCTCCACCAGGGCCCCAGAGACCCAGTACTTC.

This clone came up a few times. This chain links TRBV5-4 with TRBJ2-3, with TRBD1 matching over 7 bases. Losses at the gene ends were 4 bases for V and 0 bases for J; bases not matched to a gene: 8. The CDR3 is made up of 16 amino acids. The germline V gene encodes CDR1 SGHNT and CDR2 YYREEE (reference sequence). CDR3 coding DNA: TGTGCCAGCAGCACCCCACAGGGGTCCAGCACAGATACGCAGTATTTT. Its translation: CASSTPQGSSTDTQYF.

The chain links TRBV2 to TRBJ1-2; 10 bases agree with TRBD1. V was pared by 5 bases and J by 10 bases, with 10 bases of the junction left unmatched. From germline, CDR1 is SNHLY and CDR2 FYNNEI. The CDR3 spans 14 residues. The CDR3 is CASSLGMTGGFYTF. The CDR3 DNA reads TGTGCCAGCAGTCTAGGGATGACAGGGGGCTTCTACACCTTC.

This chain joins TRBV30 and TRBJ2-3, with TRBD1 matching 10 bases. The germline V gene encodes CDR1 GTSNPN and CDR2 SVGIG (reference sequence). V lost 0 bases and J lost 7; bases outside the gene matches: 13. The CDR3 is made up of 17 amino acids. The DNA of the CDR3 is TGTGCCTGGAGTGTACTAGGGACAGGGGTAACATCAAATACGCAGTATTTT. Translating it yields CAWSVLGTGVTSNTQYF.

The CDR3 bases are TGTGCCAGCTCACCACCGTCCGCCAGCTACGAGCAGTACTTC. Translated, it gives CASSPPSASYEQYF. The chain joins TRBV18 to TRBJ2-7, with D unclear. Trimming shortened V by 0 bases and J by 3 bases, and 9 bases separated the two germline ends. Per the germline V gene, CDR1 is KGHSH and CDR2 is LQKENI. The CDR3 has 14 amino acids. Together with reference TRBV18 and TRBJ2-7, the CDR3 gives the full variable domain: NAGVMQNPRHLVRRRGQEARLRCSPMKGHSHVYWYRQLPEEGLKFMVYLQKENIIDESGMPKERFSAEFPKEGPSILRIQQVVRGDSAAYFCASSPPSASYEQYFGPGTRLTVT.

V is TRBV7-2 and J is TRBJ2-4; D perhaps matches TRBD2 (6 bases). The CDR3 consists of 11 residues. The germline V gene has CDR1 SGHTA and CDR2 FQGNSA. Trimming pared 0 bases from V and 13 bases from J, leaving 7 bases between. CDR3 sequence (DNA): TGTGCCAGCAGCTTAGCGGGGAGGCAGTACTTC. Translated: CASSLAGRQYF.

The CDR3 loop is CARSLGESGGHHTGELFF. The CDR3, as DNA: TGTGCCAGAAGCTTAGGTGAGAGCGGGGGGCATCACACCGGGGAGCTGTTTTTT. This sequence joins TRBV7-5 and TRBJ2-2; the DNA was not compared with TRBD2, the D call given in the table. TRBV7-5 is a pseudogene segment. The CDR3 consists of 18 residues.

This clone turned up a few times. The J gene is TRBJ2-2, the V gene TRBV18; D unresolved. Per germline, CDR1 KGHSH and CDR2 LQKENI. Trimming removed 5 bases from V and 5 bases from J, with 6 bases in between. The CDR3 length is 12 residues. The DNA of the CDR3 is TGTGCCAGCTCAGCGGATACCGGGGAGCTGTTTTTT. Amino acid sequence: CASSADTGELFF.